This TCR beta chain was obtained from a study of shared clonotypes between healthy human individuals. Note on this clone: The junction differs from germline at one of its ends, possibly a read error.

The CDR3 sequence is 12 residues long. CDR1 is SEHNR, CDR2 FQNEAQ, per germline (reference sequence). Sorted-subset replicate PCR reactions were performed with about 200 ng DNA, corresponding to roughly 27,000 T cell genomes. Only in-frame clones appear in the TCRdb table, and some are missing; sequencing was by immunoSEQ multiplex PCR. The sample holds approximately 530,000 clones; around 95% are singletons and the top ten take 0.064%. V usage is TRBV7-9 and J usage is TRBJ2-7; no reliable D call. The sequence derives from a woman aged 25 to 39 in good health. The material sequenced was naive CD4+ T cells sorted from blood. Subset reported: CD45RA+ positively selected. Here the CDR3 reads CASSQPNKNMGF. CDR3 sequence (DNA): TGTGCCAGCAGCCAGCCGAACAAAAACATGGGGTTC.